This TCR beta chain emerged from a study of T-cell memory formation after mild COVID-19. TCR alpha and TCR beta cDNA libraries carrying sample barcodes and UMIs came from 5'RACE with constant-segment primers. MiXCR was run by TCRdb on the 5' RACE reads, yielding one entry per CDR3 protein. The data show around 450,000 distinct CDR3 sequences, around 20% seen once. Between the trimmed V and J ends, which lost 9 bases and 0 bases, there was a span of 17 bases. CDR3 length: 15 residues. Germline loops: CDR1 MNHEY, CDR2 SVGAGI. A word on this clonotype: Its antigen remains unknown.

Study conclusions and caveats: Cross-reactive memory seemingly joined, as some responding clones were found in pre-infection memory. Contracting CD4+ clones sat mainly in CM and EM; CD8+ in EMRA.

The receptor's source is an adult woman who had mild COVID-19 (a few samples of this study predate the infection). Cell type and time point are not known. Sequencing was carried out using PBMCs or a T cell subset sorted from them (not recorded which). The chain recombines TRBV6-5 with TRBJ2-5; TRBD1 might be the D (7 bases). In DNA form, the CDR3 reads TGTGCCAGGGGAACAGGGGACTTGTACCAAGAGACCCAGTACTTC. Translating it yields CARGTGDLYQETQYF.